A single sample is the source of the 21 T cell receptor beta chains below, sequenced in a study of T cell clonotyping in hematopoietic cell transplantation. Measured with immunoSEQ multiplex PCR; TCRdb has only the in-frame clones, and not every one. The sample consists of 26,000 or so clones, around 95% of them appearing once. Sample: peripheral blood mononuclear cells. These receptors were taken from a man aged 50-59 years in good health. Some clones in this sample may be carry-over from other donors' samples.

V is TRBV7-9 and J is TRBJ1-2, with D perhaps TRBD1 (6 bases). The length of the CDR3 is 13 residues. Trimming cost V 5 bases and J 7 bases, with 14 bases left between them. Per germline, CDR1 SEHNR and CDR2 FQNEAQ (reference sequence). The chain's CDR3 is CASSLPTGGGYTF. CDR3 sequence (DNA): TGTGCCAGCAGCCTCCCGACAGGTGGTGGCTACACCTTC. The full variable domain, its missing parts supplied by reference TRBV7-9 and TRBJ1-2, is DTGVSQNPRHKITKRGQNVTFRCDPISEHNRLYWYRQTLGQGPEFLTYFQNEAQLEKSRLLSDRFSAERPKGSFSTLEIQRTEQGDSAMYLCASSLPTGGGYTFGSGTRLTVV.

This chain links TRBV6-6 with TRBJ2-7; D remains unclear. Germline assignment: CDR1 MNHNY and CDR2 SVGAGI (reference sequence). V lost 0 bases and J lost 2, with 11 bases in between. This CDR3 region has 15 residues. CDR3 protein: CASSYSQALPYEQYF. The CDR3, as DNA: TGTGCCAGCAGTTACTCGCAGGCCCTACCCTACGAGCAGTACTTC.

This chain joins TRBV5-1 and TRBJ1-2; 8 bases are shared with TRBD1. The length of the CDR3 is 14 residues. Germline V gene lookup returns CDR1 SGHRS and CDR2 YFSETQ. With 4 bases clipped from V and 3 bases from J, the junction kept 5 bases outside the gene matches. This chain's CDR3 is CASSPLQGDYGYTF. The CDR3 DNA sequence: TGCGCCAGCAGCCCGCTACAGGGGGACTATGGCTACACCTTC.

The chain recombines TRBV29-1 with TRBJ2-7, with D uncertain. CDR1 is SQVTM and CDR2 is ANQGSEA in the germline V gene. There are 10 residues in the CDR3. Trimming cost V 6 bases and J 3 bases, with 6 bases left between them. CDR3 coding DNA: TGCAGCGTCTTAGACTACGAGCAGTACTTC. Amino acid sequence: CSVLDYEQYF.

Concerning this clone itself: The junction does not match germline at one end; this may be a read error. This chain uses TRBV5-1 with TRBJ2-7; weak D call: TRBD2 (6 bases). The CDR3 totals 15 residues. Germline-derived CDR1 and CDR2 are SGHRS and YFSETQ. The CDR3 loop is CASSLGWDFGYGQYF. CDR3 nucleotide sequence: TGCGCCAGCAGCTTGGGGTGGGACTTCGGGTACGGGCAGTACTTC.

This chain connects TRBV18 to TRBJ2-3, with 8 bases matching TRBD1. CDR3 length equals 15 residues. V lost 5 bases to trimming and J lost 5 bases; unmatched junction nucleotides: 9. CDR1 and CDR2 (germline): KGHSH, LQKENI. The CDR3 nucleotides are TGTGCCAGCTCATCTAGGCAGGGGGCGGAAGATACGCAGTATTTT. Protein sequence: CASSSRQGAEDTQYF. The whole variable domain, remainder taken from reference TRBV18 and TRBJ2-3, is NAGVMQNPRHLVRRRGQEARLRCSPMKGHSHVYWYRQLPEEGLKFMVYLQKENIIDESGMPKERFSAEFPKEGPSILRIQQVVRGDSAAYFCASSSRQGAEDTQYFGPGTRLTVL.

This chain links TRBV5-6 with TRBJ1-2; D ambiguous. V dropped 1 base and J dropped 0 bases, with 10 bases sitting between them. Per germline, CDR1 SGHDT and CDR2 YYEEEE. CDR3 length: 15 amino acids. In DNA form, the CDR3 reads TGTGCCAGCAGCTTGTCGGCAGCTTCTAACTATGGCTACACCTTC. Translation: CASSLSAASNYGYTF.

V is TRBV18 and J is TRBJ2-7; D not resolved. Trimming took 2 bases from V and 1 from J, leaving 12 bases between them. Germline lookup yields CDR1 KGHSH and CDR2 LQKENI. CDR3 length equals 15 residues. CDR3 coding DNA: TGTGCCAGCTCACCATCACAGCCTTTTTCCTACGAGCAGTACTTC. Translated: CASSPSQPFSYEQYF.

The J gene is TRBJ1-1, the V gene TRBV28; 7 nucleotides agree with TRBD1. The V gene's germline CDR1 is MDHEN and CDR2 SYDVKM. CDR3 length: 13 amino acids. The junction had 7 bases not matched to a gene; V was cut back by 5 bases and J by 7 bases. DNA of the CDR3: TGTGCCAGCAGTGTAGCAGGGGGAAGTGAAGCTTTCTTT. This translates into CASSVAGGSEAFF.

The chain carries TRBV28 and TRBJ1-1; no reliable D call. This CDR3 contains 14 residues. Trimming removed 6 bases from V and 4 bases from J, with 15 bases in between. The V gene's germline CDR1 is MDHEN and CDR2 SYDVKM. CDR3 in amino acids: CASSQRPVTTEAFF. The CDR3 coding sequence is TGTGCCAGCAGCCAACGGCCCGTGACCACTGAAGCTTTCTTT.

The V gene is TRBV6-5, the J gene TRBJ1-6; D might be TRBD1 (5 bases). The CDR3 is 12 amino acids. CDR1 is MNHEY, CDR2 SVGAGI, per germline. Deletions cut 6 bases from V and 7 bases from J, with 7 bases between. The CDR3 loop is CASRGGNSPLHF. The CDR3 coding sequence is TGTGCCAGCAGGGGGGGAAATTCACCCCTCCACTTT.

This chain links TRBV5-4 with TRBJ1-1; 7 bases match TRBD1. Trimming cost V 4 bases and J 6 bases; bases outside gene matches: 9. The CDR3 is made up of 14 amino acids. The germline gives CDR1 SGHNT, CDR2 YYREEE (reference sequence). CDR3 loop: CASSLPDRVAEAFF. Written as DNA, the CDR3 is TGTGCCAGCAGCCTTCCTGACAGGGTTGCTGAAGCTTTCTTT.

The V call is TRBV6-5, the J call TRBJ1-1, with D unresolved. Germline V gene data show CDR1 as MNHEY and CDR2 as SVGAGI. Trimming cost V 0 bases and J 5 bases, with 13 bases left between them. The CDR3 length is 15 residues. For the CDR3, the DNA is TGTGCCAGCAGTTACTCGATTGTTCAGCTAACTGAAGCTTTCTTT. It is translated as CASSYSIVQLTEAFF.

The CDR3 here is CASSYFTGVDTEAFF. The CDR3 coding sequence is TGCGCCAGCAGTTACTTCACGGGAGTAGACACTGAAGCTTTCTTT. The chain links TRBV4-3 to TRBJ1-1; D is uncertain. V was trimmed by 6 bases and J by 3 bases, leaving 17 bases between them. The CDR3 is 15 residues long. Per the germline V gene, CDR1 is LGHNA and CDR2 is YSLEER.

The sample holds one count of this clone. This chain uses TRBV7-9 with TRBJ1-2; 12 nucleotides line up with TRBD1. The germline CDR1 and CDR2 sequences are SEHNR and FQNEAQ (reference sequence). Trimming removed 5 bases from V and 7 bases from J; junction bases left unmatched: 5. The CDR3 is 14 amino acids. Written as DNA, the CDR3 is TGTGCCAGCAGCCCGGGACAGGGGGCGGGTGGCTACACCTTC. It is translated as CASSPGQGAGGYTF.

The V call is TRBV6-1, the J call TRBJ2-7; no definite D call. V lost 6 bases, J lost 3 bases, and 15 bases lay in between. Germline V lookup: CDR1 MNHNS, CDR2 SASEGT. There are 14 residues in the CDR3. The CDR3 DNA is TGTGCCAGCAGCGGGCGCGGCGCCAGCTACGAGCAGTACTTC. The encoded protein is CASSGRGASYEQYF.

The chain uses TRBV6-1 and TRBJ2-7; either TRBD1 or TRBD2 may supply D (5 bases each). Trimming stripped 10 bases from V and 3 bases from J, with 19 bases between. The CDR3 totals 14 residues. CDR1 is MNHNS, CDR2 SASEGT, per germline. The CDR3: CAMSRDQNLYEQYF. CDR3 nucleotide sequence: TGTGCCATGTCCCGGGACCAAAACCTCTACGAGCAGTACTTC.

The chain's CDR3 is CASSSWGGQGTATTQQYF. The CDR3 DNA reads as TGTGCCAGCAGCTCCTGGGGCGGGCAGGGGACCGCTACTACGCAGCAGTACTTC. The J gene is TRBJ2-7, the V gene TRBV11-1, with D possibly TRBD1 on 6 matching bases. V was clipped by 4 bases and J by 8 bases, with 30 bases between them. The V gene's germline CDR1 is SGHAT and CDR2 FQDESV (reference sequence). The CDR3 runs to 18 residues. Using reference TRBV11-1 and TRBJ2-7 for the parts outside the CDR3, the full variable domain is EAEVAQSPRYKITEKSQAVAFWCDPISGHATLYWYRQILGQGPELLVQFQDESVVDDSQLPKDRFSAERLKGVDSTLKIQPAELGDSAMYLCASSSWGGQGTATTQQYFGPGTRLTVT.

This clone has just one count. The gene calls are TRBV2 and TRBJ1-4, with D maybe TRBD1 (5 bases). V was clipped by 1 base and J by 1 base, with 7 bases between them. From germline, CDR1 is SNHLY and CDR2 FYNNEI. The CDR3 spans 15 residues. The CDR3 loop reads CASSEGGETNEKLFF. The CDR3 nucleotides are TGTGCCAGCAGTGAAGGAGGGGAAACTAATGAAAAACTGTTTTTT.

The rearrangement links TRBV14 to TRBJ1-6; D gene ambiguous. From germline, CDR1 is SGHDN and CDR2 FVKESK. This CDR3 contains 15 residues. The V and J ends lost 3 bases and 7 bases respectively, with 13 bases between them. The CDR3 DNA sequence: TGTGCCAGCAGCCATGCAGAGACAATAAATTCACCCCTCCACTTT. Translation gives CASSHAETINSPLHF.

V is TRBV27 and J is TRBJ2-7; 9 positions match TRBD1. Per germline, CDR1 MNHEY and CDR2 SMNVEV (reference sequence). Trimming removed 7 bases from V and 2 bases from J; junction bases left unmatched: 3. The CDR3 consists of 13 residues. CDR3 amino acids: CASKGTGPYEQYF. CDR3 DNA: TGTGCCAGCAAGGGGACAGGGCCCTACGAGCAGTACTTC.